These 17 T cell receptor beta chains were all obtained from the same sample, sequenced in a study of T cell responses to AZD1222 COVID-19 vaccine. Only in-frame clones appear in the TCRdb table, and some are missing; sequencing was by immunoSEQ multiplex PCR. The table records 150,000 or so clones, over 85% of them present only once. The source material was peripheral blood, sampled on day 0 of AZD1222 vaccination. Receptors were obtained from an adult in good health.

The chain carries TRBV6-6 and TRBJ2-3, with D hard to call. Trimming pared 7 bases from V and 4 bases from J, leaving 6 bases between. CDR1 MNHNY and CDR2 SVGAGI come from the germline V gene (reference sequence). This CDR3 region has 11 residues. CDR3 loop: CASKVADTQYF. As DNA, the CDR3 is TGTGCCAGCAAGGTCGCAGATACGCAGTATTTT.

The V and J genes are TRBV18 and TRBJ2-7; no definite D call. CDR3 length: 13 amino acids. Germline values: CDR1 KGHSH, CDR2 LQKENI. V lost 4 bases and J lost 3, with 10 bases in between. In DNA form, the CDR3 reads TGTGCCAGCTCACTAGGCAGCCACTACGAGCAGTACTTC. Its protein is CASSLGSHYEQYF.

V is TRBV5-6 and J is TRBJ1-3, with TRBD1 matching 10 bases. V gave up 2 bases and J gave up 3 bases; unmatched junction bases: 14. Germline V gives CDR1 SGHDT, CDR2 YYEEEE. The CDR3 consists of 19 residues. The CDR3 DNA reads TGTGCCAGCAGCTTTATTTCGGGACAGGGGATACCTTATGGAAACACCATATATTTT. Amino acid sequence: CASSFISGQGIPYGNTIYF.

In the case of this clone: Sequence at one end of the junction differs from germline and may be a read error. DNA for the CDR3: TGTGCTAGCAGCTTTCGACAGGGGGATACGCAGTATTTT. This sequence encodes CASSFRQGDTQYF. The J gene is TRBJ2-3, the V gene TRBV7-7; the match to TRBD1 covers 8 bases. Per the germline V gene, CDR1 is SSHAT and CDR2 is FNYEAQ (reference sequence). CDR3 length: 13 amino acids.

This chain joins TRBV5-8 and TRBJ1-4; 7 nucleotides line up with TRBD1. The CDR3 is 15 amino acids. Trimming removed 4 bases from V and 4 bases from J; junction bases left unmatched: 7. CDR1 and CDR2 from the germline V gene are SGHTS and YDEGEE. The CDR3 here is CASSIWDSRNEKLFF. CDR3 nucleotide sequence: TGTGCCAGCAGCATCTGGGACAGCCGTAATGAAAAACTGTTTTTT. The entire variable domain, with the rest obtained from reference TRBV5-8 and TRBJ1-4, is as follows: EAGVTQSPTHLIKTRGQQATLRCSPISGHTSVYWYQQALGLGLQFLLWYDEGEERNRGNFPPRFSGRQFPNYSSELNVNALELEDSALYLCASSIWDSRNEKLFFGSGTQLSVL.

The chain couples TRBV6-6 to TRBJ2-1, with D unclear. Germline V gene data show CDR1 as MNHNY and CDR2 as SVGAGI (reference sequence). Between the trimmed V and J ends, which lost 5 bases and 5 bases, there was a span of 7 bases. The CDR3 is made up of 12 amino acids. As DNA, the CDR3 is TGTGCCAGCAGTGTGGGGAACAATGAGCAGTTCTTC. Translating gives CASSVGNNEQFF.

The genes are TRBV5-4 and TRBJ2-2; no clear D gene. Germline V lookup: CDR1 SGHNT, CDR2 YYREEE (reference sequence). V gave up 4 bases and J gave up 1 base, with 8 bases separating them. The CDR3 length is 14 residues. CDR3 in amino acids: CASSQTKNTGELFF. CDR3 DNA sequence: TGTGCCAGCAGCCAGACAAAGAACACCGGGGAGCTGTTTTTT.

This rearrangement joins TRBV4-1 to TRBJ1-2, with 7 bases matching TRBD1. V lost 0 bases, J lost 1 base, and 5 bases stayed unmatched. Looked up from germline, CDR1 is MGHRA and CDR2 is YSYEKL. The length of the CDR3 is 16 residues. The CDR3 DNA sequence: TGCGCCAGCAGCCAAGATCTGAACAGGGGTAACTATGGCTACACCTTC. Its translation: CASSQDLNRGNYGYTF.

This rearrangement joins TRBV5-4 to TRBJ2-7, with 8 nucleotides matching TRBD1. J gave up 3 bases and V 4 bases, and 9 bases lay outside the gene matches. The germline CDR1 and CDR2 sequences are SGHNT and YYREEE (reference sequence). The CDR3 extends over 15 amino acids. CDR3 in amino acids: CASSRTGTGLYEQYF. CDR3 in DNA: TGTGCCAGCAGCCGCACCGGGACAGGACTCTACGAGCAGTACTTC. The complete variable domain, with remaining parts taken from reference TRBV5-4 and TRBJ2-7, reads ETGVTQSPTHLIKTRGQQVTLRCSSQSGHNTVSWYQQALGQGPQFIFQYYREEENGRGNFPPRFSGLQFPNYSSELNVNALELDDSALYLCASSRTGTGLYEQYFGPGTRLTVT.

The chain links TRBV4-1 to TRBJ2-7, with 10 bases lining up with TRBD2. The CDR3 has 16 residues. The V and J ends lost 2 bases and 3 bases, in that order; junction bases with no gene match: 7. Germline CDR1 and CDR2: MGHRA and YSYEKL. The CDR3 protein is CASSQRASGRIYEQYF. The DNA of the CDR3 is TGCGCCAGCAGCCAAAGGGCTAGCGGGAGAATCTACGAGCAGTACTTC.

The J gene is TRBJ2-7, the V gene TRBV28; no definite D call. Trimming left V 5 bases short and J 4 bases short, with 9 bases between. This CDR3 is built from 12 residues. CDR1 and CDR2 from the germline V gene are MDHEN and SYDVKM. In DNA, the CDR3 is TGTGCCAGCAGTCAGACCAGATACGAGCAGTACTTC. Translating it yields CASSQTRYEQYF. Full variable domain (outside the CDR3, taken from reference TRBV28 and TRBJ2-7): DVKVTQSSRYLVKRTGEKVFLECVQDMDHENMFWYRQDPGLGLRLIYFSYDVKMKEKGDIPEGYSVSREKKERFSLILESASTNQTSMYLCASSQTRYEQYFGPGTRLTVT.

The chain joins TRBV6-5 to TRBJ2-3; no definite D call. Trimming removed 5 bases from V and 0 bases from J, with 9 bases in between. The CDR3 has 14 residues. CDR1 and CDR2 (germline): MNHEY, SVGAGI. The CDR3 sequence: CASSRTASTDTQYF. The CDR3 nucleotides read TGTGCCAGCAGTCGGACCGCCAGCACAGATACGCAGTATTTT.

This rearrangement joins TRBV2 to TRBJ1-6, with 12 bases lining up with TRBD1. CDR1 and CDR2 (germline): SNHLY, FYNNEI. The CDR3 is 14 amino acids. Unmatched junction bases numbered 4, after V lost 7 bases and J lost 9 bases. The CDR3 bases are TGTGCCAGCACTGGGACAGGGGGCGTTTCACCCCTCCACTTT. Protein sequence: CASTGTGGVSPLHF.

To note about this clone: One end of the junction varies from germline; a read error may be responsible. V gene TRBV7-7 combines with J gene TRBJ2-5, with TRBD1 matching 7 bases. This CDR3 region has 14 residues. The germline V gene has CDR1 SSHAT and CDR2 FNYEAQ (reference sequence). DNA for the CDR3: TGTGCTAGCAGCCGGACCAGGGGGCAAGAGACCCAGTACTTC. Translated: CASSRTRGQETQYF. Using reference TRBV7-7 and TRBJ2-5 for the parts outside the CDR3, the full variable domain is GAGVSQSPRYKVTKRGQDVTLRCDPISSHATLYWYQQALGQGPEFLTYFNYEAQPDKSGLPSDRFSAERPEGSISTLTIQRTEQRDSAMYRCASSRTRGQETQYFGPGTRLLVL.

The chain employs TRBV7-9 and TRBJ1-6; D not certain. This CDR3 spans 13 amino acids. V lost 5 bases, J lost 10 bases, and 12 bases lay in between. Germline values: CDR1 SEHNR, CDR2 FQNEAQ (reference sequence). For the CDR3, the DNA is TGTGCCAGCAGCCCGGAGGTCGGGTCACCCCTCCACTTT. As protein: CASSPEVGSPLHF.

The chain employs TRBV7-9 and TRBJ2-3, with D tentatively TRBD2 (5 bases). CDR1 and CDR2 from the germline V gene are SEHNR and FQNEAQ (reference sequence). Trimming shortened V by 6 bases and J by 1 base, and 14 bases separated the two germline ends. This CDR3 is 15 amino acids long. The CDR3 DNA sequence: TGTGCCAGCAGGTCCTTTGCGGGTGGCACAGATACGCAGTATTTT. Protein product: CASRSFAGGTDTQYF. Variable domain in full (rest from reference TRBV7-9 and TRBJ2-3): DTGVSQNPRHKITKRGQNVTFRCDPISEHNRLYWYRQTLGQGPEFLTYFQNEAQLEKSRLLSDRFSAERPKGSFSTLEIQRTEQGDSAMYLCASRSFAGGTDTQYFGPGTRLTVL.

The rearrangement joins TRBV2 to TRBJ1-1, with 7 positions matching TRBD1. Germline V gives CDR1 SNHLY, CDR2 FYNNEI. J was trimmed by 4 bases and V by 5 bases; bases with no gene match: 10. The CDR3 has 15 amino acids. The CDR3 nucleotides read TGTGCCAGCAGTTTGTCCACAGGGGTCTTCACTGAAGCTTTCTTT. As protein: CASSLSTGVFTEAFF.